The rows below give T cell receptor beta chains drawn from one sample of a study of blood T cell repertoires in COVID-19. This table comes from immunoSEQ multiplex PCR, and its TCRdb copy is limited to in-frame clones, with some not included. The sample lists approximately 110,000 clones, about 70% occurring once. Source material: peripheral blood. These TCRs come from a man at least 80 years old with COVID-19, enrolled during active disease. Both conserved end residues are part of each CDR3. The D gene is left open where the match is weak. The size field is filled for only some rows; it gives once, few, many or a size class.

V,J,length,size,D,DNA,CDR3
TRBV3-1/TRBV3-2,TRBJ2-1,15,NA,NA,TGTGCCAGCAGTCTAGGAACTCCCCTGTTGAATGAGCAGTTCTTC,CASSLGTPLLNEQFF
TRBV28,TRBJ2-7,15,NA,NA,TGTGCCAGCCTTTCTTCCCCAGGGGTCTCCTACGAGCAGTACTTC,CASLSSPGVSYEQYF
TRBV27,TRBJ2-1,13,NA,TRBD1,TGTGCCAGCCACCCCCCAGGGGGCTATGAGCAGTTCTTC,CASHPPGGYEQFF
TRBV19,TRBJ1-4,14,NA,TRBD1,TGTGCCACCGTTACAGGGGAGGCTAATGAAAAACTGTTTTTT,CATVTGEANEKLFF
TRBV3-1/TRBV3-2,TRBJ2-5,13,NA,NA,TGTGCCAGCAGCGCCGCAGGGGTCGAGACCCAGTACTTC,CASSAAGVETQYF
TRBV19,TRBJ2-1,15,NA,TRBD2,TGTGCCAGTAGTGCACGGCGGGGGTCCTACAATGAGCAGTTCTTC,CASSARRGSYNEQFF
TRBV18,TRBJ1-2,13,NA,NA,TGTGCCAGCTCACCACCGGCGGGTTATGGCTACACCTTC,CASSPPAGYGYTF
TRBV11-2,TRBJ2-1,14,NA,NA,TGTGCCAGCAGCCCCCGGTCCTCCTACAATGAGCAGTTCTTC,CASSPRSSYNEQFF
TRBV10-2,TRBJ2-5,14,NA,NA,TGCGCCAGCTCACCTTACAGGAACCAAGAGACCCAGTACTTC,CASSPYRNQETQYF
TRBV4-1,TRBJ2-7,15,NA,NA,TGCGCCAGCAGCCAAGTAAGTGGACTACTATACGAGCAGTACTTC,CASSQVSGLLYEQYF
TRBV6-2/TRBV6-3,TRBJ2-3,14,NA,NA,TGTGCCAGCAGTTACGTCGGGGTCACAGATACGCAGTATTTT,CASSYVGVTDTQYF
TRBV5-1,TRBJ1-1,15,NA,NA,TGCGCCAGCACGAGGGGAGGCGATATGAACAGTGAAGCTTTCTTT,CASTRGGDMNSEAFF
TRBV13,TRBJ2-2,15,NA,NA,TGTGCCAGCAGAGTGGGTGCCGCGAGGACCGGGGAGCTGTTTTTT,CASRVGAARTGELFF
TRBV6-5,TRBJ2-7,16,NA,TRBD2,TGTGCCAGCAGTTACTCGATAGGGAGCGGGATCTACGAGCAGTACTTC,CASSYSIGSGIYEQYF
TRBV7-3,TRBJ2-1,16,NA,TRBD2,TGTGCCAGCAGCCTTACTAGCGGGAGATACGTCAGTGAGCAGTTCTTC,CASSLTSGRYVSEQFF
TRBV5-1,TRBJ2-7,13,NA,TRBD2,TGCGCCAGCAGCTTTGGGGGGGACTACGAGCAGTACTTC,CASSFGGDYEQYF
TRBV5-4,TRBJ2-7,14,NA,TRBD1,TGTGCCGGGGCGGGGGGACAGGGGGCCTACGAGCAGTACTTC,CAGAGGQGAYEQYF
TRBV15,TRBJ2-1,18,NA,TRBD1,TGTGCCACCAGCAGAGAACTTCTCCCGGGACAGGGTGACAATGAGCAGTTCTTC,CATSRELLPGQGDNEQFF
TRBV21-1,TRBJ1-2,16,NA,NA,TGTGCCAGCAGCAGTCAAGCTTGGCAGGGGAACTATGGCTACACCTTC,CASSSQAWQGNYGYTF
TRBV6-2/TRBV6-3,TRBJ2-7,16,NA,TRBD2,TGTGCCAGCAGTAGCCCAACTAGCGGGAGTAGGTACGAGCAGTACTTC,CASSSPTSGSRYEQYF
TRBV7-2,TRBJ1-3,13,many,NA,TGTGCCAGCAGCTTACAGGGTGGAAACACCATATATTTT,CASSLQGGNTIYF
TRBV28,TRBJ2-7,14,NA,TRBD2,TGTGCCAGCAGTCCCCCAGGGACTAGACGCGAGCAGTACTTC,CASSPPGTRREQYF
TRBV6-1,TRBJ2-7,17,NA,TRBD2,TGTGCCAGCAGTGAGGGACTAGCGGGAGTGGAGGTCTACGAGCAGTACTTC,CASSEGLAGVEVYEQYF
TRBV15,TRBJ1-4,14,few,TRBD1,TGTGCCACCAGCAGTTACAGGGGGAATGAAAAACTGTTTTTT,CATSSYRGNEKLFF
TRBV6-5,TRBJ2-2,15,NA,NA,TGTGCCAGCAGTTACGGGCACCTCTACACCGGGGAGCTGTTTTTT,CASSYGHLYTGELFF
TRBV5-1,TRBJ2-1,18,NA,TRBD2,TGCGCCAGCAGCTCAGGGACTAGCGGGAGGGCCTGGGACAATGAGCAGTTCTTC,CASSSGTSGRAWDNEQFF
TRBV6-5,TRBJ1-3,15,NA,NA,TGTGCCAGCAGTAAACAGCCCTCCTCTGGAAACACCATATATTTT,CASSKQPSSGNTIYF
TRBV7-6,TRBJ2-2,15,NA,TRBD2,TGTGCCAGCAGCTTACGGACTAGCGGGACCGGGGAGCTGTTTTTT,CASSLRTSGTGELFF
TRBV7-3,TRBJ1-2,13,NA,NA,TGTGCCAGCAGCCCACCGACAGGCTGTGGCTACACCTTC,CASSPPTGCGYTF
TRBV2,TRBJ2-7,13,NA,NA,TGTGCCAGCAGTGTAGACGGGTTCTACGAGCAGTACTTC,CASSVDGFYEQYF
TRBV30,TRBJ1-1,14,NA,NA,TGTGCCTGGAGCCTGGGACACTTGAACACTGAAGCTTTCTTT,CAWSLGHLNTEAFF
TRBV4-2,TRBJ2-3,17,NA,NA,TGTGCCAGCAGCTTACCCCCCCGAGGTGGGGCCGGGGATACGCAGTATTTT,CASSLPPRGGAGDTQYF
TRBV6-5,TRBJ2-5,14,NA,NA,TGTGCCAGCAGATACCGGGACTTTCAAGAGACCCAGTACTTC,CASRYRDFQETQYF
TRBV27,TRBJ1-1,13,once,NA,TGTGCCAGCAGTGAACAGGGAAGGACTGAAGCTTTCTTT,CASSEQGRTEAFF
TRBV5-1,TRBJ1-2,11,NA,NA,TGCGCCAGCAGCTTGGGGCATGGCTACACCTTC,CASSLGHGYTF
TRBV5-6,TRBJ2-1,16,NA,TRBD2,TGTGCCAGCACCAGTAGCACTAGCGGTCGAGGGCTGGGACAGTTCTTC,CASTSSTSGRGLGQFF
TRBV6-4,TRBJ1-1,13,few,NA,TGTGCCAGCAGTGAAGAGAGGAGCACTGAAGCTTTCTTT,CASSEERSTEAFF